This T cell receptor beta chain was recorded in a study of response to subunit inactivated influenza vaccine. TCRdb reprocessed the RT-PCR reads with MiXCR, giving one entry per CDR3 protein. The sample shows under 800,000 distinct CDR3 sequences, approximately 14% of them seen only once. J lost 2 bases, V lost 6 bases, and 11 bases had no gene match. This CDR3 is 15 amino acids long. Per germline, CDR1 SQVTM and CDR2 ANQGSEA. The TCR was taken from a man aged 50 to 59 who received an inactivated influenza vaccine. The material sequenced was PBMCs from blood, taken around 15 days before vaccination. V is TRBV29-1 and J is TRBJ2-3; 7 positions agree with TRBD1. The CDR3 loop is CSVDRRQGHTDTQYF. The CDR3 DNA sequence: TGCAGCGTCGACCGGAGACAGGGACACACAGATACGCAGTATTTT.